This T cell receptor (beta chain) was obtained from a study of low-dose radiotherapy and immunotherapy resistance in tumors. Across the study: Participants in Cohort 1 were administered 0.5 Gy per fraction at 2-week intervals, to a cumulative dose of 6.5 Gy. A dose of 300 mg of oral aspirin was taken by patients daily for four cycles from cycle 1 day 1.

Specified time point: after trial treatment. Stated treatment: LDRT plus nivolumab, ipilimumab, low-dose cyclophosphamide and aspirin (RACIN trial). Donors, who were enrolled in a single-arm phase I dose-escalation trial, received nivolumab, ipilimumab, aspirin, low-dose cyclophosphamide and low-dose radiotherapy. Solid tumors that lacked tumor-infiltrating lymphocytes and were advanced were present in eligible patients. The CDR3 loop spans 11 amino acids. Germline V gene data show CDR1 as GTSNPN and CDR2 as SVGIG (reference sequence). V lost 4 bases, J lost 2 bases, and 6 bases lay in between. Gene-specific TRAV and TRBV primers were used for first-strand cDNA, covering alpha and beta chains. TCR amplification used around 20 PCR cycles, a constant-region primer and a V-primer adapter. TCRdb reprocessed the reads via MiXCR and lists one record per CDR3 protein. The repertoire holds around 58,000 distinct CDR3 sequences, with 23% as singletons.

This clonotype was counted ten times or more. The chain uses TRBV30 and TRBJ2-7; no definite D call. The receptor comes from a male donor with prostate cancer. The input for sequencing was PBMCs, taken after low-dose radiotherapy plus immunotherapy. CDR3 sequence reads: CAWMTAYEQYF. CDR3 nucleotides: TGTGCCTGGATGACGGCCTACGAGCAGTACTTC.